The 6 T cell receptor beta chains below come from one sample, sequenced in a study of blood T cell repertoires in COVID-19. Produced via immunoSEQ multiplex PCR; TCRdb's table is partial and in-frame only. The sample lists around 100,000 clones, 84% occurring once. Sequenced: peripheral blood. The receptors shown here come from a man between 60 and 70 years old with acute or convalescent COVID-19.

This clone was counted between two and nine times. V is TRBV5-5 and J is TRBJ2-7, with 9 nucleotides matching TRBD1. The germline CDR1 and CDR2 sequences are SGHKS and YYEKEE (reference sequence). With V trimmed by 3 bases and J by 0 bases, 4 bases remained unmatched. The CDR3 has 15 residues. The CDR3: CASSYGQGSSYEQYF. Written as DNA, the CDR3 is TGTGCCAGCAGCTATGGACAGGGGAGCTCCTACGAGCAGTACTTC.

In DNA form, the CDR3 reads TGTGCCAGCAGCCTCTTTCCCCGAGGTGAGCAGTTCTTC. Its translation: CASSLFPRGEQFF. The chain carries TRBV14 and TRBJ2-1; D not resolved. The ends were cut back, 4 bases at V and 9 bases at J, with 13 bases in the middle. The CDR3 contains 13 residues. Per the germline V gene, CDR1 is SGHDN and CDR2 is FVKESK.

The chain has TRBV2 and TRBJ1-1, with 9 positions matching TRBD1. With V trimmed by 8 bases and J by 4 bases, 5 bases remained unmatched. CDR3 length: 13 amino acids. Germline CDR1 is SNHLY and CDR2 is FYNNEI. This CDR3 reads CASGGQGVTEAFF. Written as DNA, the CDR3 is TGTGCCAGCGGGGGACAGGGAGTCACTGAAGCTTTCTTT.

The rearrangement uses TRBV18 and TRBJ2-7; a weak D match, TRBD2 (6 bases). Germline loops: CDR1 KGHSH, CDR2 LQKENI. Trimming removed 3 bases from V and 1 base from J, with 7 bases in between. CDR3 size: 13 residues. CDR3 sequence reads: CASSPEGSYEQYF. The CDR3 DNA sequence: TGTGCCAGCTCACCGGAGGGTTCCTACGAGCAGTACTTC. The full variable domain, its missing parts supplied by reference TRBV18 and TRBJ2-7, is NAGVMQNPRHLVRRRGQEARLRCSPMKGHSHVYWYRQLPEEGLKFMVYLQKENIIDESGMPKERFSAEFPKEGPSILRIQQVVRGDSAAYFCASSPEGSYEQYFGPGTRLTVT.

CDR3 loop: CASSSTGGSRSYGYTF. Written as DNA, the CDR3 is TGTGCCAGCAGCTCGACAGGGGGCTCTCGGAGCTATGGCTACACCTTC. The rearrangement uses TRBV11-2 and TRBJ1-2; 10 bases align to TRBD1. The CDR3 has 16 amino acids. With 4 bases clipped from V and 4 bases from J, the junction kept 9 bases outside the gene matches. Germline CDR1 reads SGHAT; CDR2 reads FQNNGV.

This rearrangement joins TRBV2 to TRBJ2-1, with no clear D. CDR3 length: 12 amino acids. Germline CDR1 reads SNHLY; CDR2 reads FYNNEI. V was pared by 7 bases and J by 4 bases, with 8 bases between. CDR3 amino acids: CASNDLYNEQFF. The DNA for the CDR3 is TGTGCCAGCAATGACTTGTACAATGAGCAGTTCTTC.